This T cell receptor beta chain was profiled in a study of T cell responses to AZD1222 COVID-19 vaccine. The V gene lost 3 bases and the J gene lost 5 bases, with 10 bases spanning the gap. Germline CDR1 is MNHEY and CDR2 is SMNVEV (reference sequence). CDR3 size: 13 residues. TCRdb's copy holds only in-frame clones and misses some; the assay was immunoSEQ multiplex PCR. The sample shows around 180,000 clones, roughly nine tenths of them seen only once. Study-level points and caveats: Among the donors, most were white British and more were female, and clonal diversity was possibly underestimated.

Details on this clone: What it binds is unknown.

Sequenced here: peripheral blood, sampled on day 0 of AZD1222 vaccination. This chain joins TRBV27 and TRBJ1-1; possibly TRBD1 for D (5 bases). The receptor comes from an adult in good health. The CDR3 here is CASSFGEGTEAFF. The CDR3 DNA sequence: TGTGCCAGCAGTTTTGGGGAGGGGACTGAAGCTTTCTTT.